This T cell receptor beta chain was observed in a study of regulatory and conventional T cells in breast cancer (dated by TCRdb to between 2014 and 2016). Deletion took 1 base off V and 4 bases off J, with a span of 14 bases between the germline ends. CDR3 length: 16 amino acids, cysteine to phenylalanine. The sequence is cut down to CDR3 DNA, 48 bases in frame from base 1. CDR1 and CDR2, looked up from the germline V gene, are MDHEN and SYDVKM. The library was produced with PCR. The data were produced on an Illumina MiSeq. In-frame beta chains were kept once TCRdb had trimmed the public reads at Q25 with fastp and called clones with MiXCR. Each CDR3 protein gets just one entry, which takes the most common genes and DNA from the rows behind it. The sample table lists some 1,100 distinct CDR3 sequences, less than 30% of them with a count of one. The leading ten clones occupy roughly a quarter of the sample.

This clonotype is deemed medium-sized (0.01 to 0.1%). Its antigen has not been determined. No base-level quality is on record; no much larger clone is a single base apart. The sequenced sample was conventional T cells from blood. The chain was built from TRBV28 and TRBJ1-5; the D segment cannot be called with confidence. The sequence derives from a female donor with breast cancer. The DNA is TGTGCCAGCAGTTTATTTCAGATAACAATTAATCAGCCCCAGCATTTT. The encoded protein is CASSLFQITINQPQHF.